This is a list of T cell receptor beta chains from one sample in a study of blood T cell repertoires in COVID-19. Measured with immunoSEQ multiplex PCR; TCRdb has only the in-frame clones, and not every one. The table includes about 150,000 clones, 75% to 90% detected once. The sequencing input was peripheral blood. The receptors shown here come from a middle-aged woman with acute or convalescent COVID-19. Both conserved end residues are part of each CDR3. A D gene is named only where the DNA matches it firmly. The size field is filled for only some rows; it gives once, few, many or a size class.

size	D	V	J	DNA	CDR3
-	TRBD2	TRBV6-5	TRBJ2-1	TGTGCCAGCAGTTACCTTAGCGGGAGCACCTACAATGAGCAGTTCTTC	CASSYLSGSTYNEQFF
few	-	TRBV30	TRBJ2-2	TGTGCCTGGAGTTCCTGGCGGGACGCCGGGACCGGGGAGCTGTTTTTT	CAWSSWRDAGTGELFF
-	-	TRBV28	TRBJ1-6	TGTGCCAGCAGCCCCCACTCCGGGAATTCACCCCTCCACTTT	CASSPHSGNSPLHF
once	TRBD1	TRBV6-5	TRBJ2-7	TGTGCCAGCAGAACAGGGGGTAGCTCCTACGAGCAGTACTTC	CASRTGGSSYEQYF
-	TRBD1	TRBV10-3	TRBJ1-5	TGTGCCATCAGTGAGTCGGAGACAGGGCGAGTGGATCAGCCCCAGCATTTT	CAISESETGRVDQPQHF
once	-	TRBV4-1	TRBJ1-4	TGCGCCAGCAGCCAAGAGTGGGGCGGGGGTGAAAAACTGTTTTTT	CASSQEWGGGEKLFF
-	-	TRBV27	TRBJ2-7	TGTGCCAGCAGTTTTAGGCAGGCCTACGAGCAGTACTTC	CASSFRQAYEQYF
once	TRBD2	TRBV19	TRBJ2-2	TGTGCCAGTAGTCGGGGGGGGTATCGCACCGGGGAGCTGTTTTTT	CASSRGGYRTGELFF
-	TRBD1	TRBV23-1	TRBJ2-5	TGCGCCAGCAGTCAATCCGTCCCGGGACAGGCTGGCTGGGAGACCCAGTACTTC	CASSQSVPGQAGWETQYF
once	TRBD2	TRBV29-1	TRBJ2-1	TGCAGCGAGTCTAGCGGGATATACAATGAGCAGTTCTTC	CSESSGIYNEQFF
-	TRBD1	TRBV6-1	TRBJ2-5	TGTGCCAGCAGTGTAGTAGGACAGGTCCTCCAAGAGACCCAGTACTTC	CASSVVGQVLQETQYF
-	-	TRBV14	TRBJ2-1	TGTGCCAGCAGCCAAGATGGTCTCAGCTACAATGAGCAGTTCTTC	CASSQDGLSYNEQFF
once	TRBD2	TRBV5-4	TRBJ2-5	TGTGCCAGCAGCTTGGGACTAGCGGGAGGGATAGGGGAGACCCAGTACTTC	CASSLGLAGGIGETQYF
-	-	TRBV11-2	TRBJ1-2	TGTGCCAGCAGCTTAGATATCGGGGGAAATGGCTACACCTTC	CASSLDIGGNGYTF
-	TRBD1	TRBV7-2	TRBJ1-1	TGTGCCAGCAGCTCCAGGACAGGGTCGGGCACTGAAGCTTTCTTT	CASSSRTGSGTEAFF
-	TRBD1	TRBV5-4	TRBJ1-1	TGTGCCAGCAGCTTGACAGGGGGCACTGAAGCTTTCTTT	CASSLTGGTEAFF
once	TRBD1	TRBV6-5	TRBJ2-3	TGTGCCAGCAGCGGGGACAGGGGGCTTGTAGATACGCAGTATTTT	CASSGDRGLVDTQYF
few	TRBD1	TRBV5-1	TRBJ2-1	TGCGCCAGCAGCGCGGGACCGGGACAGGTTGAGTTCTTC	CASSAGPGQVEFF
-	TRBD1	TRBV25-1	TRBJ1-4	TGTGCCAGCAGTGTTGACAGGGGGCCCGTTGCAACTAATGAAAAACTGTTTTTT	CASSVDRGPVATNEKLFF